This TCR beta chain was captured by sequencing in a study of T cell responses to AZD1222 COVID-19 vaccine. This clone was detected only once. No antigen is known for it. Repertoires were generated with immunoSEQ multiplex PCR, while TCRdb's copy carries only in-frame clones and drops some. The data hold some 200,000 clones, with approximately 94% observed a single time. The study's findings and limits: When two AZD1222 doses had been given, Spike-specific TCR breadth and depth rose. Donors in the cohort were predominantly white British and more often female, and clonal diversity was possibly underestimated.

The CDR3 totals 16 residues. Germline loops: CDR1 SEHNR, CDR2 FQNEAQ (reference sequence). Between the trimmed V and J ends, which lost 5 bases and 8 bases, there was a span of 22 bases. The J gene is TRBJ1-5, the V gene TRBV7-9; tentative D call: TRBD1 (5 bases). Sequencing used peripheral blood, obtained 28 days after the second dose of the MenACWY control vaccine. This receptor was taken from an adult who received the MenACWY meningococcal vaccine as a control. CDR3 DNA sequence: TGTGCCAGCAGCCCTGGGACCAGCGGGATGGAAAAGCCCCAGCATTTT. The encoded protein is CASSPGTSGMEKPQHF.